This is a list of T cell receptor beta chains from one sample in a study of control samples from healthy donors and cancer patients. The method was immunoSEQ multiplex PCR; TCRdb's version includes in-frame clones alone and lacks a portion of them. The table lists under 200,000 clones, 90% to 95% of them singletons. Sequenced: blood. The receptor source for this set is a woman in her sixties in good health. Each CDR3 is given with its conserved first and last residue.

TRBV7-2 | CASSHSTPGRLNTEAFF
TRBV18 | CASSPMGTEAFF
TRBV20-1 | CSARRGDTQYF
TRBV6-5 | CASSFQDVGYEQYF
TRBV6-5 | CASWEGNTIYF
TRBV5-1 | CASSLGTGQSTDTQYF
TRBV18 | CASSPQGIETQYF
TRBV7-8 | CASSYQTGVDEKLFF
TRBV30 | CAWSSGGANEKLFF
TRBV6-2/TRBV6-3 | CASSYRGIQGNSNQPQHF